What follows are 13 T cell receptor beta chains derived from one specimen sequenced in a study of PD-L1 blockade in urothelial cancer. Measured with immunoSEQ multiplex PCR; TCRdb has only the in-frame clones, and not every one. The sample carries about 42,000 clones, more than 75% recorded once. This specimen consisted of PBMCs, obtained around atezolizumab (anti-PD-L1) treatment. The receptor set was obtained from a man in his 70s with urothelial cancer.

This clone was observed a handful of times. The chain joins TRBV28 to TRBJ1-3, with 7 bases aligning to TRBD1. The CDR3 is 14 amino acids. Germline assignment: CDR1 MDHEN and CDR2 SYDVKM. V lost 4 bases, J lost 2 bases, and 2 bases stayed unmatched. The DNA of the CDR3 is TGTGCCAGCAGTTCGCAGGGGGCTGGAAACACCATATATTTT. This encodes CASSSQGAGNTIYF.

The chain recombines TRBV7-2 with TRBJ2-7, with D perhaps TRBD1 (5 bases). V lost 4 bases, J lost 0 bases, and 10 bases lay in between. Germline values: CDR1 SGHTA, CDR2 FQGNSA. The length of the CDR3 is 14 residues. The CDR3 DNA reads TGTGCCAGCAGCTACCGACAGAGCTCCTACGAGCAGTACTTC. Its translation: CASSYRQSSYEQYF.

This chain joins TRBV19 and TRBJ2-1, with D perhaps matching TRBD2 (6 bases). The germline gives CDR1 LNHDA, CDR2 SQIVND (reference sequence). The CDR3 is made up of 15 amino acids. With 7 bases removed from V and 2 bases from J, the gap between germline ends came to 15 bases. CDR3: CASNPPGVAYNEQFF. As DNA, the CDR3 is TGTGCCAGTAACCCCCCGGGAGTTGCCTACAATGAGCAGTTCTTC. Together with reference TRBV19 and TRBJ2-1, the CDR3 gives the full variable domain: DGGITQSPKYLFRKEGQNVTLSCEQNLNHDAMYWYRQDPGQGLRLIYYSQIVNDFQKGDIAEGYSVSREKKESFPLTVTSAQKNPTAFYLCASNPPGVAYNEQFFGPGTRLTVL.

J is TRBJ2-5 and V is TRBV19; a possible D gene is TRBD2 (5 bases). The germline V gene has CDR1 LNHDA and CDR2 SQIVND (reference sequence). This CDR3 comprises 13 residues. V lost 7 bases, J lost 2 bases, and 11 bases lay in between. CDR3: CASNNLAQETQYF. In DNA form, the CDR3 reads TGTGCCAGTAATAACCTAGCTCAAGAGACCCAGTACTTC.

J is TRBJ1-1 and V is TRBV5-6, with D tentatively TRBD1 (5 bases). Germline CDR1 SGHDT, CDR2 YYEEEE. The CDR3 loop spans 14 amino acids. Trimming pared 4 bases from V and 1 base from J, leaving 11 bases between. In DNA form, the CDR3 reads TGTGCCAGCAGCCCCGGGAGGGGGAACACTGAAGCTTTCTTT. Protein: CASSPGRGNTEAFF.

The chain combines TRBV10-1 with TRBJ2-6; the D gene is possibly TRBD1 (6 bases). In germline, CDR1 is WNHNN, CDR2 SYGVQD (reference sequence). The CDR3 contains 15 residues. The ends were cut back, 5 bases at V and 0 bases at J, with 8 bases in the middle. The DNA for the CDR3 is TGCGCCAGCAGTACAGGGTCCTCTGGGGCCAACGTCCTGACTTTC. Its protein is CASSTGSSGANVLTF.

V and J are TRBV4-2 and TRBJ2-1; TRBD1 matches at 8 bases. Germline trimming cut 0 bases from V and 4 bases from J; bases unmatched to any gene: 2. The CDR3 contains 15 residues. CDR1 is LGHNA, CDR2 YNFKEQ, per germline. The CDR3 DNA reads as TGTGCCAGCAGCCAAGAGGGGGACAGGTACAATGAGCAGTTCTTC. It yields the protein CASSQEGDRYNEQFF.

V and J are TRBV28 and TRBJ2-7; 7 bases line up with TRBD2. The V and J ends lost 4 bases and 1 base, in that order; junction bases with no gene match: 16. Looked up from germline, CDR1 is MDHEN and CDR2 is SYDVKM. CDR3 length equals 18 residues. In nucleotides, the CDR3 is TGTGCCAGCAGTTACCCCCGGCAAGGTAGCGGGTTTTCCTACGAGCAGTACTTC. Protein product: CASSYPRQGSGFSYEQYF.

The V and J genes are TRBV7-2 and TRBJ1-1; the D is unclear. From germline, CDR1 is SGHTA and CDR2 FQGNSA. This CDR3 has 14 amino acids. The ends were cut back, 5 bases at V and 1 base at J, with 11 bases in the middle. CDR3 nucleotide sequence: TGTGCCAGCAGCACGAAAACAGAGAACACTGAAGCTTTCTTT. Its protein product is CASSTKTENTEAFF.

The rearrangement joins TRBV19 to TRBJ1-5; D unclear. The V gene's germline CDR1 is LNHDA and CDR2 SQIVND (reference sequence). With 2 bases removed from V and 3 bases from J, the gap between germline ends came to 20 bases. The CDR3 runs to 18 residues. The CDR3 coding sequence is TGTGCCAGTAGTATAATATCATTGGAGGCGCAGCTCAATCAGCCCCAGCATTTT. This gives the protein CASSIISLEAQLNQPQHF.

V and J are TRBV19 and TRBJ2-3; 8 bases agree with TRBD1. This CDR3 contains 14 residues. CDR1 is LNHDA and CDR2 is SQIVND in the germline V gene (reference sequence). With 3 bases clipped from V and 7 bases from J, the junction kept 6 bases outside the gene matches. The CDR3 loop reads CASSIPGGVNTQYF. The DNA for the CDR3 is TGTGCCAGTAGTATCCCAGGGGGCGTAAATACGCAGTATTTT. The full variable domain, completed using reference TRBV19 and TRBJ2-3, is DGGITQSPKYLFRKEGQNVTLSCEQNLNHDAMYWYRQDPGQGLRLIYYSQIVNDFQKGDIAEGYSVSREKKESFPLTVTSAQKNPTAFYLCASSIPGGVNTQYFGPGTRLTVL.

V usage is TRBV28 and J usage is TRBJ2-7, with D perhaps TRBD2 (6 bases). Germline-derived CDR1 and CDR2 are MDHEN and SYDVKM. The CDR3 is 13 amino acids. V was clipped by 6 bases and J by 9 bases, with 18 bases between them. The CDR3 spells CASSLPGAVVQYF. The CDR3 DNA follows: TGTGCCAGCAGCCTCCCGGGAGCGGTGGTGCAGTACTTC.

V gene TRBV5-4 combines with J gene TRBJ2-7, with TRBD1 matching over 9 bases. CDR3 length equals 14 residues. Losses at the gene ends were 2 bases for V and 5 bases for J; bases not matched to a gene: 5. Germline-derived CDR1 and CDR2 are SGHNT and YYREEE (reference sequence). The CDR3 coding sequence is TGTGCCAGCAGCTTAGGGACAGGGAACCACGAGCAGTACTTC. Amino acid sequence: CASSLGTGNHEQYF.